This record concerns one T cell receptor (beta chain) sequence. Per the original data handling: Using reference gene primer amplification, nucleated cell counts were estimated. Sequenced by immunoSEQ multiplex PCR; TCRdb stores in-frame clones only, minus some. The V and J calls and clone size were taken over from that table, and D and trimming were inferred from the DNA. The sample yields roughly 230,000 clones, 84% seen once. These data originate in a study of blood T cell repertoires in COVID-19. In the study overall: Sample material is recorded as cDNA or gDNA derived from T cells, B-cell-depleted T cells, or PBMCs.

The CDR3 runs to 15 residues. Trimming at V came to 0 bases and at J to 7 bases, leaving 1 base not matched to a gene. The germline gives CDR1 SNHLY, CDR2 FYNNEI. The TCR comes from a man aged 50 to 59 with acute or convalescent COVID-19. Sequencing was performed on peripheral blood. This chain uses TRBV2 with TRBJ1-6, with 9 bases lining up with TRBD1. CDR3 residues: CASSEAGTGNSPLHF. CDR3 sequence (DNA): TGTGCCAGCAGTGAAGCCGGGACAGGGAATTCACCCCTCCACTTT.